The sequence of this T cell receptor (beta chain) was determined in a study of identical twins. A single record per CDR3 protein comes from TCRdb applying MiXCR to the 5' RACE reads. The sample contains 350,000 to 450,000 distinct CDR3 sequences, about 18% of which appear only once. A remark on this clonotype: Its target is not known.

V gave up 3 bases and J gave up 2 bases; unmatched junction bases: 10. The CDR3 extends over 19 amino acids. Germline values: CDR1 SGHDN, CDR2 FVKESK. Study conclusions and caveats: For cord blood, abundant beta clonotypes had fewer insertions, unlike memory repertoires, which showed none.

What was sequenced was naive T cells sorted from blood. The V and J genes are TRBV14 and TRBJ2-3; the match to TRBD2 covers 14 bases. This TCR came from a man in his fifties in good health. The CDR3 bases are TGTGCCAGCAGCCACGCCGGGACTAGCGGGGGTTTCAACACAGATACGCAGTATTTT. Protein sequence: CASSHAGTSGGFNTDTQYF.